Sequencing of this T cell receptor (beta chain) was carried out in a study of CD8+ T cells in alopecia areata. On the study more broadly: Oral tofacitinib (5 to 10 mg twice daily) was administered to treated patients. Overall study findings and caveats: For lesional scalp, especially alopecia totalis/universalis, clonality was higher than in normal scalp. The treated group had a single nonresponder, limiting CD8+ expansion-response conclusions.

Treatment defined: oral pan-JAK inhibitor, 5-10 mg twice daily. This clone has more than one count but fewer than ten. No antigen is known for it. Different DNA sequences within this sample yield the same CDR3. The CDR3 covers 12 residues. Germline lookup yields CDR1 KGHSH and CDR2 LQKENI. The V gene lost 3 bases and the J gene lost 1 base, with 3 bases spanning the gap. Investigators isolated RNA and reverse transcribed it into cDNA to act as the sequencing template. Sequencing used immunoSEQ multiplex PCR; TCRdb keeps in-frame clones, though not all of them. Of 150,000 to 200,000 clones in the sample, approximately 62% were seen once.

The chain links TRBV18 to TRBJ2-5; the D is unclear. The TCR sequence derives from a human donor with alopecia areata. The material sequenced was CD4+ T cells sorted from blood, taken at week 24, from a patient treated with tofacitinib. The CDR3 loop reads CASSPSQETQYF. The CDR3 coding sequence is TGTGCCAGCTCACCCTCCCAAGAGACCCAGTACTTC. Complete variable domain (other parts from reference TRBV18 and TRBJ2-5): NAGVMQNPRHLVRRRGQEARLRCSPMKGHSHVYWYRQLPEEGLKFMVYLQKENIIDESGMPKERFSAEFPKEGPSILRIQQVVRGDSAAYFCASSPSQETQYFGPGTRLLVL.